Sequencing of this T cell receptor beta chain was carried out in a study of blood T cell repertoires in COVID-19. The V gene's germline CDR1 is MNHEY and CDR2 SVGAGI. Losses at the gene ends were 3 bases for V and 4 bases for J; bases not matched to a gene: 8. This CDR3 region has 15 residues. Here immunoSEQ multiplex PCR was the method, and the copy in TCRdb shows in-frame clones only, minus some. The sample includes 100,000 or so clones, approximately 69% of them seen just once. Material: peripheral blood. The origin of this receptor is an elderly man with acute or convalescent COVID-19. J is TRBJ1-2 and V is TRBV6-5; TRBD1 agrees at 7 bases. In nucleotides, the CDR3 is TGTGCCAGCAGTTATATGGGGGGACAGAGCTATGGCTACACCTTC. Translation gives CASSYMGGQSYGYTF.